One and the same sample provided the 22 T cell receptor beta chains below, sequenced in a study of blood T cell repertoires in COVID-19. The table came from immunoSEQ multiplex PCR; TCRdb's copy has only in-frame clones and leaves some out. This sample has about 50,000 clones; more than 85% occur once, and the top ten carry around 3.3%. The sample taken for sequencing was PBMCs or T cells enriched from blood (not recorded which). The receptor source for this set is a woman in her fifties or sixties who had recovered from COVID-19.

This clone showed up just once. One end of the junction varies from germline; a read error may be responsible. This chain connects TRBV4-2 to TRBJ2-7, with 11 bases matching TRBD1. Germline V CDR1 and CDR2: LGHNA, YNFKEQ. The CDR3 totals 15 residues. This CDR3 reads CASSQVGDRGTHWHF. The CDR3 DNA sequence: TGTGCCAGCAGCCAAGTGGGGGACAGGGGGACACACTGGCACTTC.

The V call is TRBV29-1, the J call TRBJ1-1; no definite D call. Germline V gives CDR1 SQVTM, CDR2 ANQGSEA. The V gene lost 7 bases and the J gene lost 0 bases, with 12 bases spanning the gap. This CDR3 comprises 13 residues. The CDR3 sequence is CSATVEVNTEAFF. The CDR3 coding sequence is TGCAGCGCAACTGTCGAGGTGAACACTGAAGCTTTCTTT.

The chain combines TRBV28 with TRBJ1-3, with TRBD1 identical over 7 bases. J lost 2 bases, V lost 6 bases, and 4 bases had no gene match. The CDR3 totals 14 residues. Germline-derived CDR1 and CDR2 are MDHEN and SYDVKM. Here the CDR3 reads CASRLTGAGNTIYF. The CDR3 nucleotides are TGTGCCAGCAGGTTAACAGGGGCTGGAAACACCATATATTTT.

J is TRBJ1-2 and V is TRBV6-2 or TRBV6-3; no definite D call. Trimming cost V 5 bases and J 3 bases, with 19 bases left between them. Looked up from germline, CDR1 is MNHEY and CDR2 is SVGEGT. The CDR3 consists of 16 residues. CDR3: CASSPAVEREDYGYTF. The CDR3 DNA is TGTGCCAGCAGTCCCGCGGTGGAGCGGGAAGACTATGGCTACACCTTC.

The chain combines TRBV11-2 with TRBJ2-3; a weak D match, TRBD1 (5 bases). This CDR3 is 14 amino acids long. V lost 2 bases, J lost 5 bases, and 11 bases lay in between. Germline CDR1 is SGHAT and CDR2 is FQNNGV. CDR3 residues: CASSLITGQDTQYF. The CDR3 DNA reads TGTGCCAGCAGCTTAATCACAGGTCAAGATACGCAGTATTTT.

The chain links TRBV9 to TRBJ1-2, with 10 bases that match TRBD1. CDR1 and CDR2 (germline): SGDLS, YYNGEE. The trim removed 0 bases at V and 5 bases at J, leaving 4 bases unmatched. The CDR3 is 15 amino acids. CDR3 bases: TGTGCCAGCAGCGTAGGGGGACAGGGGCTTTATGGCTACACCTTC. Its translation is CASSVGGQGLYGYTF.

The rearrangement joins TRBV10-3 to TRBJ2-3, with a weak D call TRBD1 (6 bases). Trimming left V 3 bases short and J 4 bases short, with 8 bases between. Germline V lookup: CDR1 ENHRY, CDR2 SYGVKD. The CDR3 has 13 residues. In DNA, the CDR3 is TGTGCCATCAGTGAAGAGGGGGCAGATACGCAGTATTTT. Amino acids: CAISEEGADTQYF.

The V call is TRBV11-3, the J call TRBJ2-2, with 8 bases identical to TRBD2. The CDR3 is 14 amino acids. Germline CDR1 and CDR2: SGHNT and YENEEA. With V trimmed by 6 bases and J by 1 base, 1 base remained unmatched. CDR3 bases: TGTGCCAGCAGGAGCGGGGGGAACACCGGGGAGCTGTTTTTT. This encodes CASRSGGNTGELFF. The full variable domain, its missing parts supplied by reference TRBV11-3 and TRBJ2-2, is EAGVVQSPRYKIIEKKQPVAFWCNPISGHNTLYWYLQNLGQGPELLIRYENEEAVDDSQLPKDRFSAERLKGVDSTLKIQPAELGDSAVYLCASRSGGNTGELFFGEGSRLTVL.

V and J are TRBV25-1 and TRBJ1-3; 7 bases align to TRBD1. The ends lost 5 bases at V and 4 bases at J; junction bases unmatched: 5. Germline assignment: CDR1 MGHDK and CDR2 SYGVNS. The CDR3 contains 14 residues. The CDR3 here is CASSNTGAGNTIYF. The CDR3 DNA is TGTGCCAGCAGTAACACAGGGGCCGGAAACACCATATATTTT.

The V and J genes are TRBV19 and TRBJ1-1, with D possibly matching TRBD1 (5 bases). The V end lost 7 bases, the J end lost 1 base, and 10 bases lay between the germline ends. The V gene's germline CDR1 is LNHDA and CDR2 SQIVND (reference sequence). The CDR3 runs to 13 residues. Here the CDR3 reads CASNAGKNTEAFF. The CDR3 DNA is TGTGCCAGTAATGCAGGGAAGAACACTGAAGCTTTCTTT.

This rearrangement joins TRBV24-1 to TRBJ2-2; possibly TRBD2 for D (5 bases). The germline V gene has CDR1 KGHDR and CDR2 SFDVKD. With 6 bases removed from V and 0 bases from J, the gap between germline ends came to 10 bases. The CDR3 extends over 15 amino acids. The CDR3 sequence is CATSRAGPNTGELFF. The DNA of the CDR3 is TGTGCCACCAGTCGGGCGGGCCCGAACACCGGGGAGCTGTTTTTT.

The chain combines TRBV2 with TRBJ1-1; perhaps TRBD1 as D (5 bases). This CDR3 has 13 residues. Trimming took 4 bases from V and 10 from J, leaving 16 bases between them. From germline, CDR1 is SNHLY and CDR2 FYNNEI. The CDR3 coding sequence is TGTGCCAGCAGTGGACCGCAGGGCGGTAGAGCTTTCTTT. It yields the protein CASSGPQGGRAFF.

This clone was detected a few times. The CDR3 here is CATSRGYGADTQYF. In DNA, the CDR3 is TGTGCCACCAGCAGAGGTTACGGGGCAGATACGCAGTATTTT. The chain recombines TRBV15 with TRBJ2-3; the D gene is possibly TRBD2 (5 bases). Germline CDR1 is LNHNV and CDR2 is YYDKDF (reference sequence). Trimming took 1 base from V and 4 from J, leaving 9 bases between them. The CDR3 runs to 14 residues.

This chain links TRBV6-5 with TRBJ1-1, with 9 nucleotides matching TRBD1. There are 14 residues in the CDR3. Per germline, CDR1 MNHEY and CDR2 SVGAGI. Trimming cost V 5 bases and J 2 bases; bases outside gene matches: 3. CDR3 sequence (DNA): TGTGCCAGCAGTCCGGACAGGGGCAACACTGAAGCTTTCTTT. It is translated as CASSPDRGNTEAFF.

This chain connects TRBV11-2 to TRBJ1-4; no reliable D call. The germline gives CDR1 SGHAT, CDR2 FQNNGV. The CDR3 length is 15 residues. Trimming took off 6 bases at V and 3 bases at J, with 14 bases between the two ends. The CDR3: CASRRELVSNEKLFF. The DNA of the CDR3 is TGTGCCAGCAGGCGCGAGTTGGTTTCTAATGAAAAACTGTTTTTT.

The V and J genes are TRBV3-1 (or the pseudogene TRBV3-2) and TRBJ2-1, with 7 bases fitting TRBD2. CDR1 and CDR2 from the germline V gene are LGHDT and YNNKEL (reference sequence). This CDR3 has 15 amino acids. Trimming removed 3 bases from V and 1 base from J; junction bases left unmatched: 3. CDR3 sequence reads: CASSQGLPSYNEQFF. The CDR3 nucleotides read TGTGCCAGCAGCCAGGGACTACCATCCTACAATGAGCAGTTCTTC.

V usage is TRBV19 and J usage is TRBJ2-2, with D hard to call. CDR1 LNHDA and CDR2 SQIVND come from the germline V gene (reference sequence). The CDR3 covers 15 residues. The V gene lost 4 bases and the J gene lost 1 base, with 10 bases spanning the gap. The CDR3 sequence is CASSRWAQNTGELFF. Written as DNA, the CDR3 is TGTGCCAGTAGTAGATGGGCCCAGAACACCGGGGAGCTGTTTTTT.

The V call is TRBV5-5, the J call TRBJ2-2; 8 bases agree with TRBD2. V shed 4 bases, J shed 3 bases, and the junction held 14 bases outside the gene matches. Per the germline V gene, CDR1 is SGHKS and CDR2 is YYEKEE (reference sequence). The CDR3 runs to 18 residues. The chain's CDR3 is CASSRAAGGTWDTGELFF. CDR3 DNA sequence: TGTGCCAGCAGCAGAGCGGCGGGAGGCACATGGGACACCGGGGAGCTGTTTTTT.

The V and J genes are TRBV12-2 and TRBJ1-2. TRBV12-2 is listed as a pseudogene. The CDR3 spans 14 residues. CDR3 DNA: TGTGCAAGTCGCTTAGGTGGGGAGCGCTATGGCTACACCTTC. It specifies CASRLGGERYGYTF.

The CDR3, as DNA: TGTGCCAGCAGTCTCCATGTCGTAGCTGAAGCTTTCTTT. Its protein product is CASSLHVVAEAFF. The chain links TRBV27 to TRBJ1-1; D gene ambiguous. From germline, CDR1 is MNHEY and CDR2 SMNVEV (reference sequence). Trimming left V 5 bases short and J 6 bases short, with 13 bases between. The CDR3 has 13 amino acids.

The V call is TRBV28, the J call TRBJ1-5; D remains unclear. CDR1 MDHEN and CDR2 SYDVKM come from the germline V gene. With 3 bases removed from V and 6 bases from J, the gap between germline ends came to 9 bases. The CDR3 has 13 amino acids. DNA for the CDR3: TGTGCCAGCAGTTTGGGCCAGCCTCAGCCCCAGCATTTT. Translated: CASSLGQPQPQHF.

The chain joins TRBV4-3 to TRBJ2-2; 9 nucleotides match TRBD2. Looked up from germline, CDR1 is LGHNA and CDR2 is YSLEER. V was pared by 0 bases and J by 1 base, with 0 bases of the junction left unmatched. The CDR3 has 16 residues. CDR3 DNA sequence: TGCGCCAGCAGCCAAGAGACTAGCGGGAACACCGGGGAGCTGTTTTTT. Encoded protein: CASSQETSGNTGELFF.